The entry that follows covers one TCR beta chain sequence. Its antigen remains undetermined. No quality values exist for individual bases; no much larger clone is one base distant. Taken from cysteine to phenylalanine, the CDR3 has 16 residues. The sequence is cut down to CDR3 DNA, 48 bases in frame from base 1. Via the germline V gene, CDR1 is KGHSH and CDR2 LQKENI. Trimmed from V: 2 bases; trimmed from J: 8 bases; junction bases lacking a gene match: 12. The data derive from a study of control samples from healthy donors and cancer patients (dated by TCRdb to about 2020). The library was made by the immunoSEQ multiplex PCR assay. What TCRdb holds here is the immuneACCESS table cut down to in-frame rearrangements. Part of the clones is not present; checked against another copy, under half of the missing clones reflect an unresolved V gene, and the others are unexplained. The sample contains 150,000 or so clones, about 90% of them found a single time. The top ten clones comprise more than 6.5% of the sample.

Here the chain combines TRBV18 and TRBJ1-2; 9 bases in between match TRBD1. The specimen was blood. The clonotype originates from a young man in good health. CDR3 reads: CASSPTGTGKVDGYTF. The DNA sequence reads TGTGCCAGCTCACCAACCGGGACAGGGAAAGTAGACGGCTACACCTTC.